This T cell receptor beta chain stems from a study of control samples from healthy donors and cancer patients. This clone has just one count. TCRdb's table, derived via immunoSEQ multiplex PCR, lists solely in-frame clones and lacks some. The sample carries approximately 130,000 clones, around 87% recorded once. The receptor was isolated from a man between 60 and 70 years old in good health. The sequencing input was blood.

In DNA form, the CDR3 reads TGTGCCAGCTCACTCTCCGGGGTCACTGAAGCTTTCTTT. It encodes CASSLSGVTEAFF. V is TRBV18 and J is TRBJ1-1; the D is unclear. Germline V gene lookup returns CDR1 KGHSH and CDR2 LQKENI. Trimming removed 4 bases at V and 4 bases at J, with 10 bases between. The CDR3 spans 13 residues.